The 30 T cell receptor beta chains below were found in one sample sequenced in a study of blood T cells in healthy people across ages (dated by TCRdb to the mid-2010s). Receptor libraries were prepared by 5' RACE. The second PCR ran for roughly 6 to 11 cycles and used a J-beta primer mix along with a sample-barcoded 5' primer. Clones were called with MiXCR by TCRdb after fastp trimmed the public reads at Q25, and only in-frame beta chains were retained. Identical CDR3 protein sequences are pooled into one entry, listed with their most common genes and DNA. The sample includes around 1,900,000 distinct CDR3 sequences, with more than 35% observed a single time. The ten most abundant clones make up about 21% of the sample. The source material was blood. These receptors were taken from a human donor in good health.

This clonotype has just a few counts. The chain carries TRBV18 and TRBJ2-1; 7 bases are a match to TRBD1. CDR3 length: 15 residues. Germline trimming cut 1 base from V and 5 bases from J; bases unmatched to any gene: 5. Germline V CDR1 and CDR2: KGHSH, LQKENI. The CDR3, as DNA: TGTGCCAGCTCACCACGAACAGGGGCAGACAATGAGCAGTTCTTC. Amino acids: CASSPRTGADNEQFF.

This clonotype came up many times. The chain joins TRBV29-1 to TRBJ1-2, with D hard to call. Germline values: CDR1 SQVTM, CDR2 ANQGSEA. Trimming removed 3 bases from V and 3 bases from J, with 5 bases in between. This CDR3 is 11 amino acids long. CDR3 bases: TGCAGCGTTGACCCCGACTATGGCTACACCTTC. Protein product: CSVDPDYGYTF.

This sequence joins TRBV27 and TRBJ2-7; tentatively, D is TRBD2 (6 bases). Germline CDR1 reads MNHEY; CDR2 reads SMNVEV (reference sequence). This CDR3 contains 13 residues. Trimming removed 4 bases at V and 4 bases at J, with 11 bases between. The CDR3 reads CASSSGVWYEQYF. The CDR3 DNA is TGTGCCAGCAGTTCGGGGGTTTGGTACGAGCAGTACTTC.

The chain recombines TRBV5-6 with TRBJ2-5; D ambiguous. Per the germline V gene, CDR1 is SGHDT and CDR2 is YYEEEE. V was clipped by 2 bases and J by 5 bases, with 10 bases between them. The length of the CDR3 is 13 residues. The chain's CDR3 is CASSFERRETQYF. In DNA, the CDR3 is TGTGCCAGCAGCTTTGAAAGAAGGGAGACCCAGTACTTC.

This clonotype occurred a few times. This rearrangement joins TRBV29-1 to TRBJ2-1, with 9 bases identical to TRBD1. With 7 bases clipped from V and 7 bases from J, the junction kept 8 bases outside the gene matches. The CDR3 spans 13 residues. Germline V lookup: CDR1 SQVTM, CDR2 ANQGSEA. Here the CDR3 reads CSADLTGGNEQFF. As DNA, the CDR3 is TGCAGCGCTGACCTGACAGGGGGAAATGAGCAGTTCTTC.

This chain uses TRBV28 with TRBJ1-5; TRBD1 matches 8 bases. The J segment lost 7 bases and the V segment lost 7 bases, leaving 12 bases of the junction unmatched. This CDR3 has 15 residues. Germline CDR1 reads MDHEN; CDR2 reads SYDVKM. The CDR3 region is CASMGTRGPGQPQHF. In DNA, the CDR3 is TGTGCCAGCATGGGGACCAGGGGGCCGGGGCAGCCCCAGCATTTT.

The V call is TRBV4-2, the J call TRBJ2-5; TRBD2 matches at 10 bases. V dropped 1 base and J dropped 4; count of bases not matched to a gene: 6. The CDR3 sequence is 16 residues long. The germline V gene has CDR1 LGHNA and CDR2 YNFKEQ. The CDR3 nucleotides are TGTGCCAGCAGCCAAGGTGCTAGCGGGGGCCGAGAGACCCAGTACTTC. This translates into CASSQGASGGRETQYF.

The CDR3 region is CSARKGATGNTIYF. CDR3 in DNA: TGCAGTGCCAGAAAGGGGGCGACGGGAAACACCATATATTTT. The chain couples TRBV20-1 to TRBJ1-3; 7 bases map to TRBD1. CDR1 DFQATT and CDR2 SNEGSKA come from the germline V gene (reference sequence). This CDR3 region has 14 residues. V lost 6 bases, J lost 4 bases, and 9 bases stayed unmatched.

The chain has TRBV9 and TRBJ2-7, with D perhaps matching TRBD1 (6 bases). The CDR3 covers 15 residues. Between the trimmed V and J ends, which lost 4 bases and 0 bases, there was a span of 14 bases. Germline loops: CDR1 SGDLS, CDR2 YYNGEE. The CDR3 DNA is TGTGCCAGCAGCCCCACAGGGTATTACTCCTACGAGCAGTACTTC. Amino acid sequence: CASSPTGYYSYEQYF.

This rearrangement joins TRBV5-1 to TRBJ2-4, with D perhaps assigned TRBD1 or TRBD2 (5 bases each). The DNA matches TRBJ2-7 better at its end, which makes the J call doubtful. The CDR3 covers 14 residues. Per germline, CDR1 SGHRS and CDR2 YFSETQ. CDR3 sequence: CASSPGRGVREQYF. CDR3 bases: TGCGCCAGCAGCCCCGGACGGGGCGTTCGCGAGCAGTACTTC.

The chain has TRBV30 and TRBJ2-4; D is unresolved. The germline CDR1 and CDR2 sequences are GTSNPN and SVGIG (reference sequence). The V end lost 3 bases, the J end lost 6 bases, and 18 bases lay between the germline ends. There are 15 residues in the CDR3. CDR3 in amino acids: CAWRDWRDRGNIQYF. The CDR3, as DNA: TGTGCCTGGAGGGATTGGAGAGATCGAGGAAACATTCAGTACTTC.

This clonotype was seen more than once but under ten times. The chain carries TRBV12-3 or TRBV12-4 and TRBJ2-4; D is perhaps TRBD2 (6 bases). The V and J ends lost 5 bases and 6 bases respectively, with 14 bases between them. The CDR3 runs 14 residues. CDR3 loop: CASSVDGGANIQYF. In DNA, the CDR3 is TGTGCCAGCAGTGTAGACGGGGGAGCAAACATTCAGTACTTC.

V is TRBV12-3 or TRBV12-4 and J is TRBJ1-1, with D possibly TRBD1 on 5 matching bases. The CDR3 is 12 amino acids. Trimming pared 1 base from V and 10 bases from J, leaving 10 bases between. The CDR3 DNA reads TGTGCCAGCAGTTTAGAAGAACAGGTAGCTTTCTTT. It yields the protein CASSLEEQVAFF.

There are a few counts of this clonotype. The gene calls are TRBV29-1 and TRBJ2-7; TRBD2 might be the D (5 bases). The CDR3 spans 13 residues. Germline V lookup: CDR1 SQVTM, CDR2 ANQGSEA. V was shortened by 4 bases and J by 0 bases, with 10 bases between the two germline ends. Here the CDR3 DNA reads TGCAGCGTTGTAGAGGGATCCTCCTACGAGCAGTACTTC. Translated, it gives CSVVEGSSYEQYF.

This clonotype was recorded at least ten times. As DNA, the CDR3 is TGTGCCAGCAGCTTCGGTAGGGACTACGAGCAGTACTTC. Residues: CASSFGRDYEQYF. The gene calls are TRBV27 and TRBJ2-7; D is unclear. V lost 6 bases and J lost 3, with 12 bases in between. The CDR3 loop spans 13 amino acids. Germline-derived CDR1 and CDR2 are MNHEY and SMNVEV (reference sequence).

A few counts support this clonotype. The gene calls are TRBV5-1 and TRBJ2-3, with 8 bases matching TRBD1. Germline values: CDR1 SGHRS, CDR2 YFSETQ. V lost 3 bases and J lost 5; bases outside the gene matches: 11. The CDR3 covers 16 residues. CDR3 region: CASSSPGTGGVDTQYF. The CDR3, as DNA: TGCGCCAGCAGCTCGCCCGGGACAGGTGGAGTAGATACGCAGTATTTT.

The genes are TRBV4-3 and TRBJ1-6; D uncertain. Germline V gives CDR1 LGHNA, CDR2 YSLEER. Trimming took off 1 base at V and 10 bases at J, with 11 bases between the two ends. The CDR3 is made up of 14 amino acids. The CDR3 DNA is TGCGCCAGCAGCCAAGCCGCCCGGGAATCACCCCTCCACTTT. It specifies CASSQAARESPLHF.

The DNA of the CDR3 is TGTGCCACCAGTGATAGAACAGGAAGAGCCTACAATGAGCAGTTCTTC. It codes for CATSDRTGRAYNEQFF. V usage is TRBV24-1 and J usage is TRBJ2-1, with a possible D match to TRBD1 (5 bases). The CDR3 loop spans 16 amino acids. Germline V gene lookup returns CDR1 KGHDR and CDR2 SFDVKD. V was shortened by 3 bases and J by 2 bases, with 13 bases between the two germline ends.

This clonotype was seen more than once but under ten times. The gene calls are TRBV7-2 and TRBJ2-3; a possible D gene is TRBD2 (7 bases). Per the germline V gene, CDR1 is SGHTA and CDR2 is FQGNSA. The CDR3 has 17 amino acids. Trimming stripped 5 bases from V and 3 bases from J, with 21 bases between. The CDR3 nucleotides read TGTGCCAGCAGCCCGTACCGAGGGGGGGTGTCTACAGATACGCAGTATTTT. Protein: CASSPYRGGVSTDTQYF.

This chain connects TRBV9 to TRBJ2-1, with TRBD1 matching 11 bases. The CDR3 runs 14 residues. Germline CDR1 reads SGDLS; CDR2 reads YYNGEE. V was clipped by 4 bases and J by 10 bases; unmatched bases: 7. CDR3 residues: CASSPGQGDYEQFF. CDR3 sequence (DNA): TGTGCCAGCAGCCCGGGACAGGGGGACTACGAGCAGTTCTTC.

The chain employs TRBV7-2 and TRBJ2-1, with 9 bases matching TRBD2. With 1 base clipped from V and 5 bases from J, the junction kept 3 bases outside the gene matches. The CDR3 runs 15 residues. Germline loops: CDR1 SGHTA, CDR2 FQGNSA. The CDR3 DNA sequence: TGTGCCAGCAGCTTAGGGGGGACTAGCCACAATGAGCAGTTCTTC. As protein: CASSLGGTSHNEQFF.

With regard to this clonotype: A read error may account for a junction end that differs from germline. This chain joins TRBV20-1 and TRBJ2-4, with D perhaps matching TRBD1 or TRBD2 (5 bases each). The DNA matches TRBJ2-5 better at its end, which makes the J call doubtful. The CDR3 is 14 residues long. Germline V gives CDR1 DFQATT, CDR2 SNEGSKA (reference sequence). CDR3 loop: CSVREGRTQETQYF. CDR3 coding DNA: TGCAGTGTTAGAGAGGGACGGACCCAAGAGACCCAGTACTTC.

The chain links TRBV5-1 to TRBJ2-3; 7 nucleotides agree with TRBD1. CDR3 length: 15 amino acids. Germline CDR1 reads SGHRS; CDR2 reads YFSETQ. V lost 4 bases, J lost 2 bases, and 7 bases stayed unmatched. CDR3 sequence reads: CASSRDRPNTDTQYF. In DNA, the CDR3 is TGCGCCAGCAGCCGGGACAGACCTAACACAGATACGCAGTATTTT.

This clonotype was found a few times. This chain links TRBV6-5 with TRBJ1-6; perhaps TRBD1 as D (5 bases). The CDR3 has 15 residues. Germline V CDR1 and CDR2: MNHEY, SVGAGI. Trimming took off 7 bases at V and 7 bases at J, with 17 bases between the two ends. DNA for the CDR3: TGTGCCAGCACTCGGGGACTGGGGTCCAATTCACCCCTCCACTTT. As protein: CASTRGLGSNSPLHF.

The V call is TRBV5-1, the J call TRBJ2-3, with 7 bases matching TRBD2. CDR1 and CDR2 from the germline V gene are SGHRS and YFSETQ. The CDR3 contains 16 residues. With 4 bases clipped from V and 2 bases from J, the junction kept 10 bases outside the gene matches. This CDR3 reads CASSLERGMHTDTQYF. The DNA for the CDR3 is TGCGCCAGCAGCCTGGAGCGGGGCATGCACACAGATACGCAGTATTTT.

V and J are TRBV14 and TRBJ1-2; TRBD1 matches at 7 bases. Germline lookup yields CDR1 SGHDN and CDR2 FVKESK. This CDR3 contains 14 residues. After removal of 4 bases from V and 8 bases from J, the junction contained 10 bases not matched to a gene. The CDR3: CASSPLGTVGGYTF. DNA for the CDR3: TGTGCCAGCAGCCCCCTCGGGACAGTCGGCGGCTACACCTTC.

The rearrangement uses TRBV20-1 and TRBJ2-1; either TRBD1 or TRBD2 may supply D (5 bases each). The germline gives CDR1 DFQATT, CDR2 SNEGSKA (reference sequence). Trimming took off 3 bases at V and 9 bases at J, with 18 bases between the two ends. The CDR3 runs to 14 residues. CDR3 bases: TGCAGTGCTAGGGCGTCTGGGACCGTCAGTGAGCAGTTCTTC. As protein: CSARASGTVSEQFF.

The chain is built from TRBV7-9 and TRBJ2-4; D unclear. Matching the DNA end better, TRBJ2-5 makes the J call doubtful. CDR3 size: 14 residues. In germline, CDR1 is SEHNR, CDR2 FQNEAQ (reference sequence). The CDR3 DNA reads TGTGCCAGCAGCTTGAGGCCCCGGCGGGAGACCCAGTACTTC. Translating gives CASSLRPRRETQYF.

CDR3 region: CASRQQGAGNTIYF. CDR3 sequence (DNA): TGTGCCAGCAGACAACAGGGGGCTGGAAACACCATATATTTT. This chain connects TRBV12-3 or TRBV12-4 to TRBJ1-3, with 8 positions matching TRBD1. Unmatched junction bases numbered 3, after V lost 6 bases and J lost 2 bases. There are 14 residues in the CDR3.

This clonotype was picked up many times. This chain links TRBV7-2 with TRBJ2-7; 8 bases line up with TRBD2. The ends lost 6 bases at V and 4 bases at J; junction bases unmatched: 8. CDR1 and CDR2 from the germline V gene are SGHTA and FQGNSA. The CDR3 sequence is 14 residues long. The CDR3 DNA sequence: TGTGCCAGCAGTCTCACTAGCGGAGCTTACGAGCAGTACTTC. Amino acid sequence: CASSLTSGAYEQYF. Looking up the rest from reference TRBV7-2 and TRBJ2-7 gives the full variable domain: GAGVSQSPSNKVTEKGKDVELRCDPISGHTALYWYRQSLGQGLEFLIYFQGNSAPDKSGLPSDRFSAERTGGSVSTLTIQRTQQEDSAVYLCASSLTSGAYEQYFGPGTRLTVT.